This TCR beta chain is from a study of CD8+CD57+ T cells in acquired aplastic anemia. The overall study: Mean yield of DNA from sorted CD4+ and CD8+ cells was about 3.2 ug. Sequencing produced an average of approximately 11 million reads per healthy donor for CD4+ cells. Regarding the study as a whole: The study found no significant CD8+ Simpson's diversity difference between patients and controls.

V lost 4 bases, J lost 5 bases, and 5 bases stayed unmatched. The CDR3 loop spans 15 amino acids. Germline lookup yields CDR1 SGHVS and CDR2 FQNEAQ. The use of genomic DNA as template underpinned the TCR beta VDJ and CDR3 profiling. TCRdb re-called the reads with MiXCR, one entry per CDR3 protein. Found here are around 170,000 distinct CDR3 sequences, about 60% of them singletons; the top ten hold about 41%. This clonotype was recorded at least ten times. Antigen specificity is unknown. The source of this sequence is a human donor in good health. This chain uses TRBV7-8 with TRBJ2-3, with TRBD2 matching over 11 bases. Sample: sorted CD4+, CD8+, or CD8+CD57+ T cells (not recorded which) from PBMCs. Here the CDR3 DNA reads TGTGCCAGCAGCTCGTCCGGGACTAGCGGAGATACGCAGTATTTT. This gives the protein CASSSSGTSGDTQYF.